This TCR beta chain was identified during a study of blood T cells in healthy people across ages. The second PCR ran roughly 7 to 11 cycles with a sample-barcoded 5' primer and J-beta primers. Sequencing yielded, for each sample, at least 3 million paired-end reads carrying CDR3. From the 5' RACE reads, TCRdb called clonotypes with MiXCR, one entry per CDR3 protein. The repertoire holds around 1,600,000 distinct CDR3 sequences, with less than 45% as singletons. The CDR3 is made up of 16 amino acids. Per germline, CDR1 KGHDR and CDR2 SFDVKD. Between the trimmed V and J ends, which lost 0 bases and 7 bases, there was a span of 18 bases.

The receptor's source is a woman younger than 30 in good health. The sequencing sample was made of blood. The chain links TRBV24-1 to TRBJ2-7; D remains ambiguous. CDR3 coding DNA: TGTGCCACCAGTGATTTGAAGGGCCGTGCCTACAATGAGCAGTACTTC. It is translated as CATSDLKGRAYNEQYF.